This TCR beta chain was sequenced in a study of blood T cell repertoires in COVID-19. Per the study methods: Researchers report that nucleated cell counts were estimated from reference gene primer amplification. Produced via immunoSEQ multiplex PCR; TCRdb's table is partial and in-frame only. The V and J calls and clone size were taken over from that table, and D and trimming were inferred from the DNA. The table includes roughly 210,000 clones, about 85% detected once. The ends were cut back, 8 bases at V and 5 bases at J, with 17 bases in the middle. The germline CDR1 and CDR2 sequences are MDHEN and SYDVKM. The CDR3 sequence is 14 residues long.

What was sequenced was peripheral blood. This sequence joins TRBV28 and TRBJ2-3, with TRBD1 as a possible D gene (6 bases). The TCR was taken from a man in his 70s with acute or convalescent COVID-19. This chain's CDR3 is CASGTLGAVDTQYF. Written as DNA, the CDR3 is TGTGCCAGCGGAACTTTGGGGGCCGTAGATACGCAGTATTTT.